These T cell receptor beta chains were read from a single sample in a study of Ad26.COV2.S vaccination and SARS-CoV-2 variants. Profiled with immunoSEQ multiplex PCR; TCRdb holds only in-frame clones, not every one. The sample lists fewer than 600,000 clones; approximately 90% were seen once. The starting material was peripheral blood, obtained in a trial of Ad26.COV2.S vaccine versus placebo. Receptor source: a person aged 18-65 years who received the Ad26.COV2.S COVID-19 vaccine or a placebo. Each CDR3 is given with its conserved first and last residue. The D gene is left open where the match is weak. Where a row states a size, it is once, few, many or the class of an expanded clone; other rows omit it.

clone_size: once
d_call: TRBD2
v_call: TRBV5-1
j_call: TRBJ2-1
cdr3_nt: TGCGCCAGCAGCTTGGTCAGCGGGGGGGCGGTATGGTACAATGAGCAGTTCTTC
cdr3_aa: CASSLVSGGAVWYNEQFF

clone_size: NA
d_call: NA
v_call: TRBV11-3
j_call: TRBJ2-1
cdr3_nt: TGTGCCAGCAGCTTAAAGGTGTTGGGCAGGGGTCACGATGAGCAGTTCTTC
cdr3_aa: CASSLKVLGRGHDEQFF

clone_size: NA
d_call: NA
v_call: TRBV4-1
j_call: TRBJ1-4
cdr3_nt: TGCGCCAGCAGCCAAGTACGGGGGCCTAATGAAAAACTGTTTTTT
cdr3_aa: CASSQVRGPNEKLFF

clone_size: NA
d_call: TRBD1
v_call: TRBV29-1
j_call: TRBJ2-1
cdr3_nt: TGCAGCGTCCGACAGGGAGATGGTGAGCAGTTCTTC
cdr3_aa: CSVRQGDGEQFF

clone_size: once
d_call: NA
v_call: TRBV30
j_call: TRBJ1-3
cdr3_nt: TGTGCCTGGAGTGTTTCCGGGAAATTTGGAAACACCATATATTTT
cdr3_aa: CAWSVSGKFGNTIYF

clone_size: NA
d_call: NA
v_call: TRBV6-5
j_call: TRBJ1-2
cdr3_nt: TGTGCCAGCAGTTACTCAGATTTTGGGCGAGGCTACACCTTC
cdr3_aa: CASSYSDFGRGYTF

clone_size: NA
d_call: NA
v_call: TRBV21-1
j_call: TRBJ2-7
cdr3_nt: TGTGCCAGCAGCACCTCAGGGTTGTGCTACGAGCAGTACTTC
cdr3_aa: CASSTSGLCYEQYF

clone_size: NA
d_call: NA
v_call: TRBV7-8
j_call: TRBJ1-1
cdr3_nt: TGTGCCAGCAGCTCGAGCCCGACAGGATTGGGCGTTATGAACACTGAAGCTTTCTTT
cdr3_aa: CASSSSPTGLGVMNTEAFF

clone_size: NA
d_call: TRBD2
v_call: TRBV30
j_call: TRBJ2-3
cdr3_nt: TGTGCCTGGAGTTCAAGCGGGAGGGCAGATACGCAGTATTTT
cdr3_aa: CAWSSSGRADTQYF

clone_size: NA
d_call: NA
v_call: TRBV4-1
j_call: TRBJ1-1
cdr3_nt: TGCGCCAGCAGCCCCGTGGGTATGCGGACGATAGCTGGTAACACTGAAGCTTTCTTT
cdr3_aa: CASSPVGMRTIAGNTEAFF

clone_size: NA
d_call: NA
v_call: TRBV19
j_call: TRBJ2-7
cdr3_nt: TGTGCCAGTAGTACTAACTACGAGCAGTACTTC
cdr3_aa: CASSTNYEQYF

clone_size: NA
d_call: NA
v_call: TRBV19
j_call: TRBJ1-5
cdr3_nt: TGTGCCAGTAGTATTGCCTCGGGCAATCAGCCCCAGCATTTT
cdr3_aa: CASSIASGNQPQHF

clone_size: NA
d_call: NA
v_call: TRBV7-8
j_call: TRBJ2-3
cdr3_nt: TGTGCCAGCAGCATACTAGCTGCAAGCACAGATACGCAGTATTTT
cdr3_aa: CASSILAASTDTQYF

clone_size: NA
d_call: NA
v_call: TRBV20-1
j_call: TRBJ2-5
cdr3_nt: TGCAGTGCTGTCTCTAGGGAGACCCAGTACTTC
cdr3_aa: CSAVSRETQYF

clone_size: NA
d_call: TRBD2
v_call: TRBV27
j_call: TRBJ2-5
cdr3_nt: TGTGCCAGCAGTCGGACTAGCACCGAGACCCAGTACTTC
cdr3_aa: CASSRTSTETQYF

clone_size: NA
d_call: NA
v_call: TRBV10-3
j_call: TRBJ1-2
cdr3_nt: TGTGCCATCAGTGAGCCCCTGGGACCTTCCCACTATGGCTACACCTTC
cdr3_aa: CAISEPLGPSHYGYTF

clone_size: NA
d_call: NA
v_call: TRBV13
j_call: TRBJ1-2
cdr3_nt: TGTGCCAGCAGTCATGAAGGGGGGGGCCAGGTCTATGGCTACACCTTC
cdr3_aa: CASSHEGGGQVYGYTF

clone_size: few
d_call: NA
v_call: TRBV29-1
j_call: TRBJ2-4
cdr3_nt: TGCAGCGTGTCCGACTTGTACATTCAGTACTTC
cdr3_aa: CSVSDLYIQYF

clone_size: NA
d_call: NA
v_call: TRBV29-1
j_call: TRBJ2-7
cdr3_nt: TGCAGCGTTGAGGGTCCCCGTTCCTACGAGCAGTACTTC
cdr3_aa: CSVEGPRSYEQYF

clone_size: once
d_call: TRBD1
v_call: TRBV5-1
j_call: TRBJ1-1
cdr3_nt: TGCGCCAGCAGCACCGGACAGGGAACTGAAGCTTTCTTT
cdr3_aa: CASSTGQGTEAFF

clone_size: NA
d_call: TRBD2
v_call: TRBV28
j_call: TRBJ2-7
cdr3_nt: TGTGCCAGCAGTTTATCCGGGAGGGGCCACGAGCAGTACTTC
cdr3_aa: CASSLSGRGHEQYF

clone_size: NA
d_call: NA
v_call: TRBV5-1
j_call: TRBJ2-7
cdr3_nt: TGCGCCAGCAGCTTGGTGGGCCCCAGGGACGAGCAGTACTTC
cdr3_aa: CASSLVGPRDEQYF

clone_size: NA
d_call: NA
v_call: TRBV7-9
j_call: TRBJ2-5
cdr3_nt: TGTGCCAGCAGCTTAGTCGGGCCACTCCAAGAGACCCAGTACTTC
cdr3_aa: CASSLVGPLQETQYF